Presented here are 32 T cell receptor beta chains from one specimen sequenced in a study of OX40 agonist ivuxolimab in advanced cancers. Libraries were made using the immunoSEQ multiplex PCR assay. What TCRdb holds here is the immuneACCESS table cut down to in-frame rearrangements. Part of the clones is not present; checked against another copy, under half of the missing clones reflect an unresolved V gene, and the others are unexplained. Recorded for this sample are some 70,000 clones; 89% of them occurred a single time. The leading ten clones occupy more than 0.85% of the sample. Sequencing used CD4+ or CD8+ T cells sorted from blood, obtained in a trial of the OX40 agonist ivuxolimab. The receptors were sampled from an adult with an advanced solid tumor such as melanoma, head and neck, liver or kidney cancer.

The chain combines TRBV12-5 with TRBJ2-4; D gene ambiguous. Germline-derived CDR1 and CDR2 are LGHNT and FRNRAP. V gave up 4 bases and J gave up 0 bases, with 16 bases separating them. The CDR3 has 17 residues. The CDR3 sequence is CASGSTRRQLAKNIQYF. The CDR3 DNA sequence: TGTGCTAGTGGTTCCACAAGGCGACAACTAGCCAAAAACATTCAGTACTTC.

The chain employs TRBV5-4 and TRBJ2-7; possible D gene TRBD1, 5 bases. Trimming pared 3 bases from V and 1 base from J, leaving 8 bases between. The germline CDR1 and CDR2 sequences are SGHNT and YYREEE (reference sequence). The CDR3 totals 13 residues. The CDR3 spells CASSSQGSYEQYF. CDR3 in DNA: TGTGCCAGCAGCTCGCAGGGATCCTACGAGCAGTACTTC.

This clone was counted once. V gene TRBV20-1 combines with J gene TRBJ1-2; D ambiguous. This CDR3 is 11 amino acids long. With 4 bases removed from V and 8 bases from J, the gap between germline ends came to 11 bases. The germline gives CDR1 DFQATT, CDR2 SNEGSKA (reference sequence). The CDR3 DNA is TGCAGTGCTAACGTCAGAGGCGGCTACACCTTC. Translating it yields CSANVRGGYTF.

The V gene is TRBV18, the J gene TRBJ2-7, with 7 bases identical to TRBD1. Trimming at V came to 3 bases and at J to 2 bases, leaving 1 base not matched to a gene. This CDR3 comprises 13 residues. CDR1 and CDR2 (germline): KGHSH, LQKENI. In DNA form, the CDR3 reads TGTGCCAGCTCACCGGGACAGACCTACGAGCAGTACTTC. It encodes CASSPGQTYEQYF.

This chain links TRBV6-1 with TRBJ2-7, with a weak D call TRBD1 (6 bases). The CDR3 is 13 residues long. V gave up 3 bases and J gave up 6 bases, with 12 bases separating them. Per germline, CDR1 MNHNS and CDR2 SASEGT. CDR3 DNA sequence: TGTGCCAGCAGTGAGCCAGGGGTCAGCGAGCAGTACTTC. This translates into CASSEPGVSEQYF.

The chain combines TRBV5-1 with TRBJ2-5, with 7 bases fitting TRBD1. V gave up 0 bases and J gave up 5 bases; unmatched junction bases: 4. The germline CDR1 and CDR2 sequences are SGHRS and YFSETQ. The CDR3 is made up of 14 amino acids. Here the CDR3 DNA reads TGCGCCAGCAGCTTGGGGACAGGATCGGAGACCCAGTACTTC. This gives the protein CASSLGTGSETQYF.

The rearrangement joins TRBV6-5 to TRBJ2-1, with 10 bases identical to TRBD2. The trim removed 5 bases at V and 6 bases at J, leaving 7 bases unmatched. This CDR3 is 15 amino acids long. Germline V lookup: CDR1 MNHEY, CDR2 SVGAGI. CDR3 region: CASSPSGRARNEQFF. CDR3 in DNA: TGTGCCAGCAGTCCTAGCGGGAGAGCTCGCAATGAGCAGTTCTTC.

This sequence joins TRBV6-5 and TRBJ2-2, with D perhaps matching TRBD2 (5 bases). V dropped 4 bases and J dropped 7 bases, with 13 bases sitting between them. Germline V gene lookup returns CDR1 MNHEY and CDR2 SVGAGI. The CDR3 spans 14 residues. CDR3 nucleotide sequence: TGTGCCAGCAGTTTGGTCCCCGAGGGCGGGGAGCTGTTTTTT. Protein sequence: CASSLVPEGGELFF.

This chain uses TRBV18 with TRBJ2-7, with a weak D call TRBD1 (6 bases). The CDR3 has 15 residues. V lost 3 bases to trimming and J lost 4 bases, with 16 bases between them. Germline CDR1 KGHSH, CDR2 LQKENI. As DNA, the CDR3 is TGTGCCAGCTCACCGACCGGGACAAGGCTTTACGAGCAGTACTTC. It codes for CASSPTGTRLYEQYF.

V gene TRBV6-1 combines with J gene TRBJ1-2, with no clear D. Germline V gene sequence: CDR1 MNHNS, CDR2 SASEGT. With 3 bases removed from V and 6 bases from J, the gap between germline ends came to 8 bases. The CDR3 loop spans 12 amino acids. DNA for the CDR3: TGTGCCAGCAGTGAGTTGCGGGATGGCTACACCTTC. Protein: CASSELRDGYTF.

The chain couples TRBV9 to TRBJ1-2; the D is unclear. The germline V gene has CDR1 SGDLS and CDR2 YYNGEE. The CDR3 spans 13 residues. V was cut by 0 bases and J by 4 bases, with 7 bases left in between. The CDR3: CASSVEGSYGYTF. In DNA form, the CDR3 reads TGTGCCAGCAGCGTAGAGGGTTCCTATGGCTACACCTTC.

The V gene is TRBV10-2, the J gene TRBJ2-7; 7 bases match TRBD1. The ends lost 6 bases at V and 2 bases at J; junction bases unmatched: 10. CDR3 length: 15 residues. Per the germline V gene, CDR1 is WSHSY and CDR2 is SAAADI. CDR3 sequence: CASRALTGTTYEQYF. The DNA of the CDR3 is TGCGCCAGCAGGGCTCTGACAGGGACCACCTACGAGCAGTACTTC.

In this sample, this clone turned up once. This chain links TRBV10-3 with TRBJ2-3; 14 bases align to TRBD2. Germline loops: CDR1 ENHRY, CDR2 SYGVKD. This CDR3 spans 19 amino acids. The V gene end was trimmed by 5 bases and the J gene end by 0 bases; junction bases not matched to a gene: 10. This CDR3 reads CAISFLPGTSGGSTDTQYF. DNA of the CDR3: TGTGCCATCAGTTTCTTACCCGGGACTAGCGGGGGAAGCACAGATACGCAGTATTTT.

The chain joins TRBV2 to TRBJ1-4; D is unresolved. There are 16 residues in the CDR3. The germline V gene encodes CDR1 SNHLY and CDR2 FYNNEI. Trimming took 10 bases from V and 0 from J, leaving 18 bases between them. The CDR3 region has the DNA TGTGCCACTGGACCTTGGGCCCCCGCAACTAATGAAAAACTGTTTTTT. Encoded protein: CATGPWAPATNEKLFF.

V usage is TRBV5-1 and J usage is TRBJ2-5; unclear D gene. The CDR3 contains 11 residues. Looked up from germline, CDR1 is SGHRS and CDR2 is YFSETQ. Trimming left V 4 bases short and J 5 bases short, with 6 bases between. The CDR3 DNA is TGCGCCAGCAGCAAAGGGGAGACCCAGTACTTC. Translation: CASSKGETQYF.

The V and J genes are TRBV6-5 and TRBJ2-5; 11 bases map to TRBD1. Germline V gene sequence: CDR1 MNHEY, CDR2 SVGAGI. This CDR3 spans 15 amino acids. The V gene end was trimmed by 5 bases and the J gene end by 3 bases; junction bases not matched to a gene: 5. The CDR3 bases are TGTGCCAGCAGTGGTCCGGGACAGGGGGAAGAGACCCAGTACTTC. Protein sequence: CASSGPGQGEETQYF.

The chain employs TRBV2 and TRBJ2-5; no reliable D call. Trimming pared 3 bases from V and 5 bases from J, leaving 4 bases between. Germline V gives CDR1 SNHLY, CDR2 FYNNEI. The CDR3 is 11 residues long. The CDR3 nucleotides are TGTGCCAGCAGTGATCGGGAGACCCAGTACTTC. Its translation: CASSDRETQYF.

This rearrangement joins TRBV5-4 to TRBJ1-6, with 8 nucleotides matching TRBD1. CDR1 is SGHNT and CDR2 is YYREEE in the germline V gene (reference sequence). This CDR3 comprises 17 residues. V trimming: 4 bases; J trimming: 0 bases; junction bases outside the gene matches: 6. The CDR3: CASSPDRESSYNSPLHF. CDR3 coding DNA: TGTGCCAGCAGCCCGGACAGGGAAAGCTCCTATAATTCACCCCTCCACTTT.

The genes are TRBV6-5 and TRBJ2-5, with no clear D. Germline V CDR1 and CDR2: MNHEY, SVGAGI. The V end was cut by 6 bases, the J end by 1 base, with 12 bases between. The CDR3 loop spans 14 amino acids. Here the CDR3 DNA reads TGTGCCAGCAGACGTTCGCCGTCCCAAGAGACCCAGTACTTC. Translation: CASRRSPSQETQYF.

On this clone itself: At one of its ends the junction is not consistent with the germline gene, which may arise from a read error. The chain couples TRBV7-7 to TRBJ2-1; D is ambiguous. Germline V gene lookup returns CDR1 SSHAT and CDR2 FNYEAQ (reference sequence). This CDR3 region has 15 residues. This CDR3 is CASSRALDTYNEQFF. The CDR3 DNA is TGTGCTAGCAGCCGAGCCCTAGACACCTACAATGAGCAGTTCTTC.

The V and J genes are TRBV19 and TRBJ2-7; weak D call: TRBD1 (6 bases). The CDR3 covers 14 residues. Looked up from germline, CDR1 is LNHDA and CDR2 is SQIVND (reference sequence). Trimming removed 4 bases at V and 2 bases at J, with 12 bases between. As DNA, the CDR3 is TGTGCCAGTAGTACGACAGGAACCGCCTACGAGCAGTACTTC. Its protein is CASSTTGTAYEQYF.

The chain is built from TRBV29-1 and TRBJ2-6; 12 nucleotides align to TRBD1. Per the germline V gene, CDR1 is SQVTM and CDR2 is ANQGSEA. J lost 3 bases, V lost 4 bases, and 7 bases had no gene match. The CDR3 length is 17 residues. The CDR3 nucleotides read TGCAGCGTTGCATCCGGGACAGGGGGCTTTGGGGCCAACGTCCTGACTTTC. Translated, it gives CSVASGTGGFGANVLTF.

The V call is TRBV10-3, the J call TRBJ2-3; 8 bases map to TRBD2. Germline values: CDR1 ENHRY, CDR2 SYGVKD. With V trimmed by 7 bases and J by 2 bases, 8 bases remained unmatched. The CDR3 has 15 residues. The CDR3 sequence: CAIKGGLGHTDTQYF. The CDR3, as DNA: TGTGCCATCAAAGGGGGACTAGGCCACACAGATACGCAGTATTTT.

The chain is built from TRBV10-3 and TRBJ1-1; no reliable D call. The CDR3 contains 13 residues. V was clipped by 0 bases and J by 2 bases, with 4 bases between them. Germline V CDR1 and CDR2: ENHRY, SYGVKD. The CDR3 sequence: CAISESFNTEAFF. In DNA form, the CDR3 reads TGTGCCATCAGTGAGTCCTTTAACACTGAAGCTTTCTTT.

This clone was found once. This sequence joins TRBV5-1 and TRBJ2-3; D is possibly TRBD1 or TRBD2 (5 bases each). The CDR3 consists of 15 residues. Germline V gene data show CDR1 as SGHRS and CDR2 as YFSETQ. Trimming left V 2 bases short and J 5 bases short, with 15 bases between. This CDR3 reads CASSFTDGGVDTQYF. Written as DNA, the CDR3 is TGCGCCAGCAGCTTCACGGATGGGGGAGTAGATACGCAGTATTTT.

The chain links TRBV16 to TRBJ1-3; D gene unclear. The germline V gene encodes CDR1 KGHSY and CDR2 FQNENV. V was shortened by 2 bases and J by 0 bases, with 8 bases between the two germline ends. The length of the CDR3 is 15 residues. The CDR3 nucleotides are TGTGCCAGCAGCCAAAGTGTAGCCTCTGGAAACACCATATATTTT. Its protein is CASSQSVASGNTIYF.

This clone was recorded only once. The CDR3 loop reads CASSYSPGSSTGELFF. In DNA, the CDR3 is TGTGCCAGCAGTTACTCTCCGGGCTCCAGCACCGGGGAGCTGTTTTTT. The chain employs TRBV6-5 and TRBJ2-2; D gene uncertain. The CDR3 totals 16 residues. Trimming took 0 bases from V and 4 from J, leaving 12 bases between them. In germline, CDR1 is MNHEY, CDR2 SVGAGI.

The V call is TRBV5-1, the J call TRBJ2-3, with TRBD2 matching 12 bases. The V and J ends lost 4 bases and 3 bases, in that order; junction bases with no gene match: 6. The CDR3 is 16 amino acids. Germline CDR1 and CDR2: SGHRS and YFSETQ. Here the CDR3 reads CASSLRTSGETDTQYF. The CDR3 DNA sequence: TGCGCCAGCAGCCTCAGGACTAGCGGGGAGACAGATACGCAGTATTTT.

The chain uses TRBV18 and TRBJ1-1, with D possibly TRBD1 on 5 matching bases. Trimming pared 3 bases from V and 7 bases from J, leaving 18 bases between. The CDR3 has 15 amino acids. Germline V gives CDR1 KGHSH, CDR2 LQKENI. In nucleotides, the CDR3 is TGTGCCAGCTCACCGGCCCCGGGACCCGGTATTGAAGCTTTCTTT. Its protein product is CASSPAPGPGIEAFF.

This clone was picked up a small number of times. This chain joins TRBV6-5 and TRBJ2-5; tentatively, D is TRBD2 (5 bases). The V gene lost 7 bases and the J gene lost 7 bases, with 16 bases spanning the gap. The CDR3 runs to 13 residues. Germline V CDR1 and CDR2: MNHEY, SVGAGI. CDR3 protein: CASKPGSSGTQYF. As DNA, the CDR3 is TGTGCCAGCAAGCCGGGGTCTTCGGGGACCCAGTACTTC.

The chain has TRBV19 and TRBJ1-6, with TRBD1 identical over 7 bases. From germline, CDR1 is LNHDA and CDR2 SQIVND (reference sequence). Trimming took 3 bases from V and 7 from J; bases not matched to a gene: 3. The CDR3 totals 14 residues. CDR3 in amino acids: CASSIQGENSPLHF. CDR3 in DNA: TGTGCCAGTAGTATTCAGGGGGAGAATTCACCCCTCCACTTT.

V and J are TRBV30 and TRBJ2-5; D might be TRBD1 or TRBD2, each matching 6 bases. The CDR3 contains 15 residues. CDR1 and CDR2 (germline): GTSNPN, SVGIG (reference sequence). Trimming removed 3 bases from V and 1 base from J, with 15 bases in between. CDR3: CAWRIRGPRQETQYF. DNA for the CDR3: TGTGCCTGGAGAATCCGGGGGCCACGCCAAGAGACCCAGTACTTC.